This TCR beta chain was captured in a study of cytomegalovirus exposure and HLA in healthy donors. Study summary: In an early release, HLA-typed donors contributed approximately 80 million unique TCR sequences. Under 90% of roughly 400 genotyped donors fell in the Caucasian-associated ancestry cluster. Study-level results: TCR beta chains numbering some 160 were designated cytomegalovirus-associated. Prior analysis indicated that the majority of TCR beta V segments exhibited productivity approximately 87% or approximately 30% of the time.

Primers for the PCR totalled 60 Vbeta and 13 Jbeta. Using immunoSEQ multiplex PCR, the repertoire was profiled, and TCRdb retains in-frame clones only, with some absent. This table holds 120,000 or so clones, about 80% found once. With V trimmed by 6 bases and J by 3 bases, 11 bases remained unmatched. The length of the CDR3 is 14 residues. Germline-derived CDR1 and CDR2 are SQVTM and ANQGSEA. Worth noting for this clone: Its antigen is not identified.

This chain uses TRBV29-1 with TRBJ2-7; 7 nucleotides agree with TRBD1. The sample taken for sequencing was PBMCs. The TCR comes from a woman in her thirties or forties in good health and CMV-seropositive. CDR3 sequence: CSVGTRDSGYEQYF. The DNA of the CDR3 is TGCAGCGTCGGGACACGGGACAGTGGCTACGAGCAGTACTTC.